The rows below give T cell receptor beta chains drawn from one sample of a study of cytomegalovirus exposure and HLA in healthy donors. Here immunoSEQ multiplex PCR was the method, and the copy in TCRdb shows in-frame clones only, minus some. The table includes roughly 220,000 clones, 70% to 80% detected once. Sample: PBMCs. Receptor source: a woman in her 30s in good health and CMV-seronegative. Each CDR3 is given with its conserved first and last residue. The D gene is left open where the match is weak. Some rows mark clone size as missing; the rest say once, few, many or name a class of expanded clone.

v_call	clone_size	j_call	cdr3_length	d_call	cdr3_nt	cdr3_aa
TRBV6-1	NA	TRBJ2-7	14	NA	TGTGCCAGCACGAGGGACTTAGATGTCTACGAGCAGTACTTC	CASTRDLDVYEQYF
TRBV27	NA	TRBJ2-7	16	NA	TGTGCCAGCAGCCAGAGGAAAGGGACTTCTACCTACGAGCAGTACTTC	CASSQRKGTSTYEQYF
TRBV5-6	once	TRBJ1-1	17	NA	TGTGCCAGCAGCTTGGCCGGGCAGGGTCGGGTTAACACTGAAGCTTTCTTT	CASSLAGQGRVNTEAFF
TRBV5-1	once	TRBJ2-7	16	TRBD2	TGCGCCAGCAGCTTGATGTGGAGTCTAGCGGGCGACGAGCAGTACTTC	CASSLMWSLAGDEQYF
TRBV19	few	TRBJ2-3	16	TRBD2	TGTGCCAGTAGTATAGAGATAGCGGGGGGGCAAGATACGCAGTATTTT	CASSIEIAGGQDTQYF
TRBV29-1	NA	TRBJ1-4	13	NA	TGCAGCGTTGAACAGGGTGGGGATGAAAAACTGTTTTTT	CSVEQGGDEKLFF
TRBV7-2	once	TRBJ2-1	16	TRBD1	TGTGCCAGCAGCTTATCTAGACAGGGTCCTAGCAATGAGCAGTTCTTC	CASSLSRQGPSNEQFF
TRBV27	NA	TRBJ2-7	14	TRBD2	TGTGCCAGCAGGACTCCGGGACTATCCTACGAGCAGTACTTC	CASRTPGLSYEQYF
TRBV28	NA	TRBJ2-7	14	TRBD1	TGTGCCAGCAGTATACACGGGACAGGGAACGAGCAGTACTTC	CASSIHGTGNEQYF
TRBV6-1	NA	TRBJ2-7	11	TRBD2	TGTGCCAGCAGGCGGGGGGCCGAGCAGTACTTC	CASRRGAEQYF
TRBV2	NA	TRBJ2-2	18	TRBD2	TGTGCCATCAGTGAGAGGGGCCTAGCGGTCCTGAACACCGGGGAGCTGTTTTTT	CAISERGLAVLNTGELFF
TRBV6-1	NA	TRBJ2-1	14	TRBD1	TGTGCCAGCACCCCTGAACAGGGGGCGCGTGAGCAGTTCTTC	CASTPEQGAREQFF
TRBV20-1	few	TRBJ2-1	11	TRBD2	TGCAGTGGTACTAGCGGCAATGAGCAGTTCTTC	CSGTSGNEQFF
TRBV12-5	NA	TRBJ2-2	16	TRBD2	TGTGCTAGTGCCACACGGACTAGCGGGGTCCGAGGGGAGCTGTTTTTT	CASATRTSGVRGELFF
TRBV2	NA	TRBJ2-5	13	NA	TGTGCCAGCATGCCCCCTGGGGTGAGGGACCAGTACTTC	CASMPPGVRDQYF
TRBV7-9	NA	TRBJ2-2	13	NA	TGTGCCAGCAGCTTAGCTAGGAGCGGGGAGCTGTTTTTT	CASSLARSGELFF
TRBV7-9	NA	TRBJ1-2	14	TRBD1	TGTGCCAGCAGCTTAGAGGGGGCAGCGAATGGCTACACCTTC	CASSLEGAANGYTF
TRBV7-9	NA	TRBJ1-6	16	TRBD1	TGTTCCAGCCGTTATGGGACAGGGGCCTATAATTCACCCCTCCACTTT	CSSRYGTGAYNSPLHF
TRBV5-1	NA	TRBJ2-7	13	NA	TGCGCCAGCAGCTCCGGACAGATTTACGAGCAGTACTTC	CASSSGQIYEQYF
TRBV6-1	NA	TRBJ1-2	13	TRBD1	TGTGCCAGCAGTGATTGGACAGGGGTCGGCTACACCTTC	CASSDWTGVGYTF
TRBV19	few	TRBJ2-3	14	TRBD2	TGTGCCAGTAGGCCAGCGGGGGTTGCAGATACGCAGTATTTT	CASRPAGVADTQYF
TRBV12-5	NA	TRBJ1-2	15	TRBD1	TGTGCTAGTGGTTTGGTAGGGACAGGGGCGAGTGGCTACACCTTC	CASGLVGTGASGYTF
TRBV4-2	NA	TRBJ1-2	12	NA	TGTGCCAGCAGCCAAAACTTAGAAGGCTACACCTTC	CASSQNLEGYTF
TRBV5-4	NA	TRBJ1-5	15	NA	TGTGCCAGCAGCCCCGGGAGGGAGGGCAATCAGCCCCAGCATTTT	CASSPGREGNQPQHF
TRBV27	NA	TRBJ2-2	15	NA	TGTGCCAGCACCTGGGGGGGCCCGAACACCGGGGAGCTGTTTTTT	CASTWGGPNTGELFF
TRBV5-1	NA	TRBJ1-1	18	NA	TGCGCCAGCAGCTTGGATATGAAAGGGAGGCAGGGGAACACTGAAGCTTTCTTT	CASSLDMKGRQGNTEAFF
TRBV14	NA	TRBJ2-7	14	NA	TGTGTCAGCAGCCACCCCCCTATCACCTACGAGCAGTACTTC	CVSSHPPITYEQYF
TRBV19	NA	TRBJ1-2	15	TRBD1	TGTGCCAGTAGTATGGGGGGAGACAGGGGATATGGCTACACCTTC	CASSMGGDRGYGYTF
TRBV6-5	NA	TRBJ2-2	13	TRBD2	TGTGCCGTCGTGAGGGGAGGGCCCGGGGAGCTGTTTTTT	CAVVRGGPGELFF
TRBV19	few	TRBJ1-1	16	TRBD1	TGTGCCAGTAGTTCTTTACGACAGGGCAAGGACACTGAAGCTTTCTTT	CASSSLRQGKDTEAFF
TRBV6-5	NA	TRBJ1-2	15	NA	TGTGCCAGCAGTTACAGAGGGGGTCCCAACTATGGCTACACCTTC	CASSYRGGPNYGYTF
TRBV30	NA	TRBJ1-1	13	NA	TGTGCCTGGAGCCAGGGTGTAAGCTCTGAAGCTTTCTTT	CAWSQGVSSEAFF
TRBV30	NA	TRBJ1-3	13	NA	TGTGCCTGGAGCCAGGGGTCTGGAAACACCATATATTTT	CAWSQGSGNTIYF
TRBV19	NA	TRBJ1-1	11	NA	TGTGCCAGTACGTCTTCGGCTGAAGCTTTCTTT	CASTSSAEAFF
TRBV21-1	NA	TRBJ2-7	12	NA	TGTGCCAGCAGACGAAGGGGCTACGAGCAGTACTTC	CASRRRGYEQYF
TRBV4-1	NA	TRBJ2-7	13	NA	TGCGCCAGCAGCCAAGACACATCCTACGAGCAGTACTTC	CASSQDTSYEQYF
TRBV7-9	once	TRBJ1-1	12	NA	TGTGCCAGCAGCTTCCCAGGGACAGAAGCTTTCTTT	CASSFPGTEAFF
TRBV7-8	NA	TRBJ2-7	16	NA	TGTGCCAGCAGCCCCCTCGGAGGGGGCGGTTCGTACGAGCAGTACTTC	CASSPLGGGGSYEQYF
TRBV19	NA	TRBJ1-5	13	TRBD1	TGTGCCAGTAGCATGGACAGGGATCAGCCCCAGCATTTT	CASSMDRDQPQHF
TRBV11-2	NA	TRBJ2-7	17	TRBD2	TGTGCCAGCAGCTTACGGCTTAGCGGGGGGCCCTCCTACGAGCAGTACTTC	CASSLRLSGGPSYEQYF
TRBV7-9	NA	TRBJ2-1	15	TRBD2	TGTGCCAGCAGCCTAACTAGCGGGGAGTACAATGAGCAGTTCTTC	CASSLTSGEYNEQFF
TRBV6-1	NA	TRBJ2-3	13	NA	TGTGCCAGCGTTGCGTCTAGCACAGATACGCAGTATTTT	CASVASSTDTQYF
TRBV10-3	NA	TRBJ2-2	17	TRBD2	TGTGCCATGGGTCGAACTAGCGGGAGGCCGAACACCGGGGAGCTGTTTTTT	CAMGRTSGRPNTGELFF